These 12 T cell receptor beta chains share one sample of origin, sequenced in a study of monozygotic twins with inflammatory bowel disease. TCRdb re-called the 5' RACE reads and shows each CDR3 protein once, DNA omitted. This table holds some 440,000 distinct CDR3 sequences. Material for sequencing was blood. Receptor source: a human donor with ulcerative colitis or Crohn's disease, or a healthy co-twin of an affected twin (not recorded which).

The chain is built from TRBV7-2 and TRBJ2-1. The CDR3 has 13 residues. Germline V gene data show CDR1 as SGHTA and CDR2 as FQGNSA. The CDR3 spells CASSLDFINEQFF.

V gene TRBV20-1 combines with J gene TRBJ1-2. CDR3 length: 12 amino acids. In germline, CDR1 is DFQATT, CDR2 SNEGSKA (reference sequence). The CDR3 loop reads CSARNSLYGYTF.

The chain carries TRBV5-1 and TRBJ2-5; TCRdb reports TRBD1, a call that lacks DNA to check it against. The CDR3 covers 17 residues. Looked up from germline, CDR1 is SGHRS and CDR2 is YFSETQ. The CDR3: CASSPPVGGGSQETQYF.

The chain links TRBV7-3 to TRBJ2-1; TCRdb indicates TRBD2, and absent DNA this call remains unverified. Germline loops: CDR1 SGHTA, CDR2 FQGTGA. The CDR3 covers 16 residues. This CDR3 is CASSQSGGASLNEQFF.

The J gene is TRBJ2-1, the V gene TRBV3-1; TCRdb calls TRBD2, which cannot be checked without DNA. The CDR3 runs 16 residues. Germline V CDR1 and CDR2: LGHDT, YNNKEL (reference sequence). The CDR3 spells CASSHFSGGNNNEQFF.

This chain links TRBV30 with TRBJ2-5. The germline V gene has CDR1 GTSNPN and CDR2 SVGIG (reference sequence). The length of the CDR3 is 13 residues. CDR3 in amino acids: CAWSGDIQETQYF.

Measured by frequency, this clonotype is medium-sized (0.01 to 0.1%). The rearrangement links TRBV20-1 to TRBJ1-5; TCRdb outputs TRBD1, but without DNA this stays unchecked. The CDR3 spans 13 residues. The germline gives CDR1 DFQATT, CDR2 SNEGSKA (reference sequence). Here the CDR3 reads CSARVRGFQPQHF.

V gene TRBV6-2 or TRBV6-3 combines with J gene TRBJ2-1; the D gene TCRdb calls, TRBD2, cannot be checked with no DNA. Germline V gene lookup returns CDR1 MNHEY and CDR2 SVGEGT. The CDR3 is made up of 15 amino acids. The CDR3 is CASSLPGLANNEQFF.

The V gene is TRBV7-9, the J gene TRBJ2-1; TCRdb selects TRBD2, and the lack of DNA leaves this call unchecked. This CDR3 region has 13 residues. Germline loops: CDR1 SEHNR, CDR2 FQNEAQ (reference sequence). The CDR3 reads CASSLELAHEQFF.

The V call is TRBV12-3 or TRBV12-4, the J call TRBJ2-1; as DNA is missing, the TRBD2 call by TCRdb cannot be tested. This CDR3 is built from 12 residues. The CDR3 region is CASAAIYNEQFF.

The J gene is TRBJ1-2, the V gene TRBV7-9. The germline CDR1 and CDR2 sequences are SEHNR and FQNEAQ (reference sequence). The CDR3 sequence is 12 residues long. Here the CDR3 reads CASSLADYGYTF.

The chain joins TRBV7-2 to TRBJ2-1; the D gene TCRdb calls, TRBD2, cannot be checked with no DNA. Germline V lookup: CDR1 SGHTA, CDR2 FQGNSA. This CDR3 spans 13 amino acids. CDR3 amino acids: CASSLAPANEQFF.